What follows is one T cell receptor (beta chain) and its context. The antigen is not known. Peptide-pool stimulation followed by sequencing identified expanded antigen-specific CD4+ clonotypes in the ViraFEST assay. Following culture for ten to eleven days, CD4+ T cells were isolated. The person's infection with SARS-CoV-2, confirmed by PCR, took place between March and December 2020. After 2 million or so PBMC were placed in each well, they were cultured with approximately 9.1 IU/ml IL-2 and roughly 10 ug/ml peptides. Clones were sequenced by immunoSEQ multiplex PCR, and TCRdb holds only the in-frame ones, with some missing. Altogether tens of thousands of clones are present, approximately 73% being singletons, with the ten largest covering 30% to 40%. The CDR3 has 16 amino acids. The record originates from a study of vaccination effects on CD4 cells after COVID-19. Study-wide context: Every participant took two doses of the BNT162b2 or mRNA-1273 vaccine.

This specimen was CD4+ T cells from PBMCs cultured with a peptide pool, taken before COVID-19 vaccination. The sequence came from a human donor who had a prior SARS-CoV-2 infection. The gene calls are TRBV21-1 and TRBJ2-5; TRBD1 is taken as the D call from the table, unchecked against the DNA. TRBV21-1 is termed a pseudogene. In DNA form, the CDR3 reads TGTGCCAGCAGCAATAAGGGGCTAGTTCACCACGTGACCCAGTACTTC. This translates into CASSNKGLVHHVTQYF.